This T cell receptor beta chain is from a study of shared clonotypes between healthy human individuals. At the level of the study: The composition of the donors was a couple of women and three men aged 18 to 49. Overall study results and limits: Clonotypes which were not shared had lower generation probabilities than clonotypes that all four donors shared.

Measured with immunoSEQ multiplex PCR; TCRdb has only the in-frame clones, and not every one. The sample lists around 510,000 clones, 95% to 97% occurring once. Details on this clone: Its antigen is undetermined.

Trimming shortened V by 8 bases and J by 4 bases, and 29 bases separated the two germline ends. Per germline, CDR1 MDHEN and CDR2 SYDVKM. The CDR3 runs 18 residues. The donors, healthy adults who were HIV-negative, had experienced no recent acute infections or vaccinations. The sequenced material came from naive CD4+ T cells sorted from blood. The subset is: CD45RA+ positively selected. This TCR derives from a woman in her 30s in good health. The chain employs TRBV28 and TRBJ2-5, with a tentative D call TRBD2 (7 bases). Here the CDR3 reads CASGGSAGAQGAGETQYF. CDR3 DNA sequence: TGTGCCAGCGGGGGCTCTGCGGGGGCGCAGGGAGCGGGAGAGACCCAGTACTTC.